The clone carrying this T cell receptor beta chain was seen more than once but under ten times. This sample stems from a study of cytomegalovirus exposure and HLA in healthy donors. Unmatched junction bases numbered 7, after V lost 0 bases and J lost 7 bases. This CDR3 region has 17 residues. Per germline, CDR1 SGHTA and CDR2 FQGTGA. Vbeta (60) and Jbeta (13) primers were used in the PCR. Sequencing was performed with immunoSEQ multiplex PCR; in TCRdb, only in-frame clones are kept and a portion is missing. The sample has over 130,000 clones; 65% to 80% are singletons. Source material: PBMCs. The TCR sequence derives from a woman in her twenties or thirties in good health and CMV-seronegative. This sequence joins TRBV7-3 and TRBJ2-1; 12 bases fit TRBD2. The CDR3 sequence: CASSLTDTSGRRNEQFF. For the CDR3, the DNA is TGTGCCAGCAGCTTAACAGACACTAGCGGGAGGAGGAATGAGCAGTTCTTC. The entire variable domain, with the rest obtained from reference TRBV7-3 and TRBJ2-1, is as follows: GAGVSQTPSNKVTEKGKYVELRCDPISGHTALYWYRQSLGQGPEFLIYFQGTGAADDSGLPNDRFFAVRPEGSVSTLKIQRTERGDSAVYLCASSLTDTSGRRNEQFFGPGTRLTVL.